The 27 T cell receptor beta chains below come from one sample, sequenced in a study of response to subunit inactivated influenza vaccine. TCRdb re-derived calls from the RT-PCR reads in MiXCR, one entry per CDR3 protein. The sample yields about 310,000 distinct CDR3 sequences, 20% to 25% seen once. Source: PBMCs from blood, taken about 20 months after vaccination. The receptors shown here come from a man aged 45 to 75 who received an inactivated influenza vaccine.

This clonotype has more than one count but fewer than ten. The rearrangement joins TRBV28 to TRBJ2-5; TRBD1 might be the D (6 bases). Trimming cost V 5 bases and J 1 base, with 17 bases left between them. The CDR3 contains 16 residues. Germline V gene sequence: CDR1 MDHEN, CDR2 SYDVKM. The CDR3 here is CASSLHLGTTQETQYF. CDR3 bases: TGTGCCAGCAGTCTACACCTGGGGACAACCCAAGAGACCCAGTACTTC.

This clonotype was counted a few times. The rearrangement uses TRBV3-1 and TRBJ2-3, with D uncertain. Trimming cost V 3 bases and J 6 bases, with 4 bases left between them. This CDR3 region has 11 residues. In germline, CDR1 is LGHDT, CDR2 YNNKEL (reference sequence). This CDR3 reads CASSQWDTQYF. CDR3 DNA sequence: TGTGCCAGCAGCCAGTGGGATACGCAGTATTTT.

This clonotype was seen at least ten times. V and J are TRBV15 and TRBJ2-1; a weak D match, TRBD2 (6 bases). Trimming removed 2 bases at V and 6 bases at J, with 14 bases between. CDR1 is LNHNV and CDR2 is YYDKDF in the germline V gene (reference sequence). The CDR3 length is 15 residues. CDR3 in amino acids: CATSRYRGAGNEQFF. The DNA for the CDR3 is TGTGCCACCAGCAGATATAGGGGAGCGGGCAATGAGCAGTTCTTC.

The chain carries TRBV4-3 and TRBJ1-5; D perhaps matches TRBD1 (5 bases). Germline CDR1 is LGHNA and CDR2 is YSLEER. The CDR3 is 17 residues long. V was clipped by 0 bases and J by 4 bases, with 16 bases between them. CDR3 nucleotides: TGCGCCAGCAGCCAAGATTGCGGGGGAGATCTGAATCAGCCCCAGCATTTT. Translating gives CASSQDCGGDLNQPQHF.

As to this clonotype: This may stem from a read error, because a much larger clone lies one nucleotide away. The V call is TRBV7-9, the J call TRBJ1-3, with D tentatively TRBD1 (5 bases). The CDR3 length is 14 residues. Trimming left V 5 bases short and J 4 bases short, with 12 bases between. The germline CDR1 and CDR2 sequences are SEHNR and FQNEAQ (reference sequence). The CDR3 bases are TGTGCCAGCAGCCCGGAGACAGAAGGAAACACCATATATTTT. This encodes CASSPETEGNTIYF.

This clonotype was seen repeatedly, ten times or more. The chain couples TRBV20-1 to TRBJ1-1; weak D call: TRBD1 (5 bases). The germline CDR1 and CDR2 sequences are DFQATT and SNEGSKA (reference sequence). The CDR3 is made up of 14 amino acids. V was cut by 3 bases and J by 3 bases, with 14 bases left in between. CDR3 in amino acids: CSASFNRWDTEAFF. The CDR3 DNA reads as TGCAGTGCTAGTTTTAACAGGTGGGACACTGAAGCTTTCTTT.

The chain combines TRBV20-1 with TRBJ1-6; 8 positions agree with TRBD1. The CDR3 loop spans 13 amino acids. V trimming: 5 bases; J trimming: 7 bases; junction bases outside the gene matches: 4. Germline CDR1 and CDR2: DFQATT and SNEGSKA (reference sequence). The CDR3 reads CSASTGENSPLHF. The CDR3 DNA reads TGCAGTGCTTCGACAGGGGAAAATTCACCCCTCCACTTT.

This clonotype was observed a handful of times. The gene calls are TRBV6-5 and TRBJ1-2; no clear D gene. Per germline, CDR1 MNHEY and CDR2 SVGAGI. V dropped 2 bases and J dropped 6 bases, with 13 bases sitting between them. This CDR3 is 14 amino acids long. The chain's CDR3 is CASSYPVLQHGYTF. The DNA of the CDR3 is TGTGCCAGCAGTTACCCCGTTTTACAGCATGGCTACACCTTC.

This clonotype was seen only a few times. This chain connects TRBV20-1 to TRBJ1-6; 7 bases fit TRBD1. The germline V gene encodes CDR1 DFQATT and CDR2 SNEGSKA (reference sequence). Unmatched junction bases numbered 9, after V lost 3 bases and J lost 7 bases. CDR3 length: 15 amino acids. The CDR3 spells CSARIGTVLNSPLHF. CDR3 nucleotide sequence: TGCAGTGCTAGGATCGGGACAGTGCTAAATTCACCCCTCCACTTT.

This clonotype has only a few counts. The chain combines TRBV7-9 with TRBJ2-5; 14 nucleotides align to TRBD2. From germline, CDR1 is SEHNR and CDR2 FQNEAQ (reference sequence). V gave up 7 bases and J gave up 5 bases; unmatched junction bases: 12. The CDR3 extends over 17 amino acids. CDR3 nucleotides: TGTGCCAGCACTAGTCCCGGGACTAGCGGGGGAAGTGAGACCCAGTACTTC. Its protein is CASTSPGTSGGSETQYF.

This chain joins TRBV6-2 or TRBV6-3 and TRBJ1-5; D is undetermined. This CDR3 is 12 amino acids long. Per germline, CDR1 MNHEY and CDR2 SVGEGT. Trimming stripped 1 base from V and 7 bases from J, with 5 bases between. In DNA form, the CDR3 reads TGTGCCAGCAGTTACTTGGGACAGCCCCAGCATTTT. It translates to CASSYLGQPQHF.

The chain recombines TRBV5-5 with TRBJ1-5; unclear D gene. V lost 4 bases and J lost 3, with 14 bases in between. CDR1 is SGHKS, CDR2 YYEKEE, per germline (reference sequence). The CDR3 loop spans 15 amino acids. DNA of the CDR3: TGTGCCAGCAGCCGCGGACCGGGCCCCAATCAGCCCCAGCATTTT. Encoded protein: CASSRGPGPNQPQHF.

V and J are TRBV6-2 or TRBV6-3 and TRBJ1-1; D possibly corresponds to TRBD1 (6 bases). The CDR3 is 14 residues long. V shed 6 bases and J shed 1 base, with 12 bases lying between them. Germline CDR1 reads MNHEY; CDR2 reads SVGEGT. The CDR3 loop is CASSHRVGNTEAFF. CDR3 DNA sequence: TGTGCCAGCAGCCACAGGGTAGGGAACACTGAAGCTTTCTTT.

This clonotype showed up just a few times. The chain is built from TRBV4-2 and TRBJ2-3; TRBD1 agrees at 7 bases. V shed 0 bases and J 7 bases; nucleotides not matched to a gene: 10. Germline CDR1 LGHNA, CDR2 YNFKEQ. The CDR3 is made up of 16 amino acids. CDR3: CASSQDQQGHIYTQYF. The CDR3 DNA sequence: TGTGCCAGCAGCCAAGATCAACAGGGGCACATCTATACGCAGTATTTT.

Comments on this clonotype: One end of the junction does not line up with germline, which may come from a read error. The chain is built from TRBV13 and TRBJ1-1, with D perhaps matching TRBD1 (6 bases). CDR1 is PRHDT, CDR2 FYEKMQ, per germline (reference sequence). The CDR3 is made up of 15 amino acids. CDR3 residues: CASSVGGRSNTEAFF. Here the CDR3 DNA reads TGTGCCAGCAGCGTAGGGGGACGCTCGAACACTGAAGCTTTCTTT.

The rearrangement uses TRBV5-1 and TRBJ2-7; 9 bases agree with TRBD1. Germline V gives CDR1 SGHRS, CDR2 YFSETQ. Unmatched junction bases numbered 10, after V lost 0 bases and J lost 3 bases. The CDR3 covers 17 residues. CDR3 coding DNA: TGCGCCAGCAGCTTGGAGGGATTTCCGGGACAGGGCTACGAGCAGTACTTC. It codes for CASSLEGFPGQGYEQYF.

This clonotype was recorded a few times. The chain carries TRBV6-1 and TRBJ1-6; D gene ambiguous. Trimming cost V 7 bases and J 6 bases, with 16 bases left between them. Germline V CDR1 and CDR2: MNHNS, SASEGT. The CDR3 extends over 15 amino acids. The CDR3 region has the DNA TGTGCCAGCACTGTCGGAAGATCTGGTAATTCACCCCTCCACTTT. The encoded protein is CASTVGRSGNSPLHF.

This clonotype was seen a handful of times. The V and J genes are TRBV7-2 and TRBJ2-1, with TRBD1 matching 9 bases. The CDR3 runs 15 residues. V lost 1 base and J lost 8; bases outside the gene matches: 6. Per the germline V gene, CDR1 is SGHTA and CDR2 is FQGNSA. The CDR3 DNA reads TGTGCCAGCAGCTTAGGTTTGGGACAGGGCTATGAGCAGTTCTTC. It encodes CASSLGLGQGYEQFF.

This clonotype came up a few times. V and J are TRBV20-1 and TRBJ1-4; no definite D call. Trimming left V 0 bases short and J 7 bases short, with 15 bases between. This CDR3 comprises 15 residues. CDR1 is DFQATT and CDR2 is SNEGSKA in the germline V gene (reference sequence). This CDR3 is CSARDLSVSGEKLFF. The CDR3 DNA reads TGCAGTGCTAGAGATCTCAGTGTTTCGGGTGAAAAACTGTTTTTT.

The chain's CDR3 is CASSQVIRHGGSVEAFF. The CDR3 DNA sequence: TGTGCCAGCAGCCAAGTTATTCGGCACGGTGGTTCTGTGGAAGCTTTCTTT. V gene TRBV3-1 combines with J gene TRBJ1-1; D is unclear. CDR3 size: 17 residues. CDR1 and CDR2 from the germline V gene are LGHDT and YNNKEL (reference sequence). Between the trimmed V and J ends, which lost 1 base and 8 bases, there was a span of 23 bases. Using reference TRBV3-1 and TRBJ1-1 for the parts outside the CDR3, the full variable domain is DTAVSQTPKYLVTQMGNDKSIKCEQNLGHDTMYWYKQDSKKFLKIMFSYNNKELIINETVPNRFSPKSPDKAHLNLHINSLELGDSAVYFCASSQVIRHGGSVEAFFGQGTRLTVV.

The J gene is TRBJ2-2, the V gene TRBV6-1; D not certain. The V and J ends lost 7 bases and 4 bases respectively, with 10 bases between them. The germline V gene has CDR1 MNHNS and CDR2 SASEGT. CDR3 length equals 13 residues. CDR3 in amino acids: CASNDRFTGELFF. Written as DNA, the CDR3 is TGTGCCAGCAACGACCGGTTCACCGGGGAGCTGTTTTTT.

The genes are TRBV7-2 and TRBJ2-7; 8 nucleotides match TRBD2. Germline lookup yields CDR1 SGHTA and CDR2 FQGNSA. This CDR3 spans 17 amino acids. J gave up 0 bases and V 0 bases, and 7 bases lay outside the gene matches. The CDR3 region is CASSLALIGGGSYEQYF. The CDR3 nucleotides read TGTGCCAGCAGCTTAGCGCTAATCGGGGGGGGCTCCTACGAGCAGTACTTC.

This clonotype was seen at least ten times. V usage is TRBV5-5 and J usage is TRBJ1-4; 7 bases match TRBD1. V trimming: 3 bases; J trimming: 4 bases; junction bases outside the gene matches: 3. Germline V gives CDR1 SGHKS, CDR2 YYEKEE (reference sequence). The CDR3 spans 14 residues. CDR3 loop: CASSWGQLNEKLFF. For the CDR3, the DNA is TGTGCCAGCAGCTGGGGACAGCTTAATGAAAAACTGTTTTTT.

This clonotype was seen repeatedly, ten times or more. This chain links TRBV25-1 with TRBJ2-5; 8 nucleotides align to TRBD2. V gave up 1 base and J gave up 2 bases; unmatched junction bases: 6. CDR1 and CDR2 from the germline V gene are MGHDK and SYGVNS. The CDR3 length is 16 residues. This CDR3 is CASSELGSGTQETQYF. The CDR3 DNA is TGTGCCAGCAGTGAATTAGGTAGCGGGACACAAGAGACCCAGTACTTC.

This clonotype turned up a few times. The V gene is TRBV7-9, the J gene TRBJ2-1; possibly TRBD2 for D (5 bases). The CDR3 runs 17 residues. Germline CDR1 is SEHNR and CDR2 is FQNEAQ (reference sequence). Trimming removed 5 bases at V and 0 bases at J, with 17 bases between. The DNA for the CDR3 is TGTGCCAGCAGCCCCGGGGTGGGCTACAGCTCCTACAATGAGCAGTTCTTC. Amino acid sequence: CASSPGVGYSSYNEQFF.

The chain is built from TRBV29-1 and TRBJ2-5; D gene ambiguous. From germline, CDR1 is SQVTM and CDR2 ANQGSEA. Deletions cut 6 bases from V and 4 bases from J, with 12 bases between. The CDR3 loop spans 12 amino acids. CDR3 in DNA: TGCAGCGTCGTAGACTCTACAGAGACCCAGTACTTC. Its protein is CSVVDSTETQYF.

This chain links TRBV10-3 with TRBJ2-3; a weak D match, TRBD2 (5 bases). The CDR3 runs 13 residues. V was trimmed by 7 bases and J by 9 bases, leaving 17 bases between them. CDR1 is ENHRY and CDR2 is SYGVKD in the germline V gene. CDR3 sequence reads: CAIKREIVGTQYF. In DNA, the CDR3 is TGTGCCATCAAAAGGGAGATCGTAGGCACGCAGTATTTT.